This is a list of T cell receptor beta chains from one sample in a study of cytomegalovirus exposure and HLA in healthy donors. Generated by immunoSEQ multiplex PCR, the TCRdb table keeps only in-frame clones and is missing some. Of 100,000 to 150,000 clones in the sample, roughly 82% are singletons; the top ten hold 3.5% to 4%. Specimen: PBMCs. These TCRs come from a human donor in good health. Each CDR3 is given with its conserved first and last residue. The D gene is left open where the match is weak. The listing skips clone size in some rows; elsewhere it reads once, few, many or a size class.

TRBV5-5,TRBJ1-1,-,-,TGTGCCAGCAGCTTACAAACAGGGTTTGTGTCGAACACTGAAGCTTTCTTT,CASSLQTGFVSNTEAFF
TRBV19,TRBJ2-3,-,TRBD1,TGTGCCAGTAGCCGTCCCGGGACAGTAGAAAGGGATACGCAGTATTTT,CASSRPGTVERDTQYF
TRBV18,TRBJ1-2,-,TRBD1,TGTGCCAGCTCACCAAAAGGGGGACAGGGCCCCGTTAACTATGGCTACACCTTC,CASSPKGGQGPVNYGYTF
TRBV19,TRBJ1-3,few,-,TGTGCCAGTAGTAAGGGGGGGCAGCTTCACTCTGGAAACACCATATATTTT,CASSKGGQLHSGNTIYF
TRBV5-1,TRBJ2-5,once,-,TGCGCCAGCAGCTTGGGTGAGGTAGAGACCCAGTACTTC,CASSLGEVETQYF
TRBV19,TRBJ2-3,-,TRBD2,TGTGCCAGTGGTAGCGGGAGCACAGATACGCAGTATTTT,CASGSGSTDTQYF
TRBV5-1,TRBJ2-2,-,TRBD2,TGCGCCAGCAGCCGGACTAGCGGGAACACCGGGGAGCTGTTTTTT,CASSRTSGNTGELFF
TRBV11-3,TRBJ2-7,-,-,TGTGCCAGCAGCTTAGATGGAGACGAGCAGTACTTC,CASSLDGDEQYF
TRBV2,TRBJ1-2,-,TRBD1,TGTGCCAGCCGGACAGGGAGTTCTAACTATGGCTACACCTTC,CASRTGSSNYGYTF
TRBV5-1,TRBJ1-1,once,-,TGCGCCAGCAGCTTGGCCCCGGGACAAGACACTGAAGCTTTCTTT,CASSLAPGQDTEAFF
TRBV4-1,TRBJ2-3,-,TRBD2,TGCGCCAGCAGCCAAGATACAGGGACTAGCGGGAGGTTGGATACGCAGTATTTT,CASSQDTGTSGRLDTQYF
TRBV6-1,TRBJ2-2,-,TRBD1,TGTGCCAGCAGTGTGGCAGGGGGCGAAAGGAGGGGGGAGCTGTTTTTT,CASSVAGGERRGELFF
TRBV19,TRBJ2-1,-,TRBD2,TGTGCCAGTAGTATGAGCGGGAGTTTGGATGAGCAGTTCTTC,CASSMSGSLDEQFF
TRBV6-4,TRBJ2-3,few,-,TGTGCCAGCAGTGAGTCGGCGGGGTCCACAGATACGCAGTATTTT,CASSESAGSTDTQYF
TRBV23-1,TRBJ1-5,-,TRBD1,TGCGCCAGCAGAAGGACAGGGACCAATCAGCCCCAGCATTTT,CASRRTGTNQPQHF
TRBV20-1,TRBJ2-7,-,TRBD2,TGCAGTGTAGCGGGTTACGAGCAGTACTTC,CSVAGYEQYF
TRBV6-1,TRBJ1-3,-,-,TGTGCCAGCAGTGTCGGGGGCACCATATATTTT,CASSVGGTIYF
TRBV6-1,TRBJ1-3,-,-,TGTGCCAGCGTGACAGACTCTGGAAACACCATATATTTT,CASVTDSGNTIYF
TRBV5-6,TRBJ1-1,-,TRBD1,TGTGCCAGCAGCTCAACAGGGGTCTTCTTAGAAGCTTTCTTT,CASSSTGVFLEAFF
TRBV5-8,TRBJ1-2,-,TRBD1,TGTGCCAGCAGCCTTACCGGACAGGACTACACCTTC,CASSLTGQDYTF
TRBV18,TRBJ2-1,-,-,TGTGCCAGCTCACCACTGGCCAGTTACAATGAGCAGTTCTTC,CASSPLASYNEQFF
TRBV19,TRBJ1-5,-,-,TGTGCCAGTAGTAGGGCAGGCAATCAGCCCCAGCATTTT,CASSRAGNQPQHF
TRBV7-2,TRBJ1-2,-,-,TGTGCCAGCAGCTTATTCGGGGGGGTTAGCTACACCTTC,CASSLFGGVSYTF
TRBV4-1,TRBJ1-2,few,-,TGCGCCAGCAGCCAAGAGGCGGGGAGTCGTGGCTACACCTTC,CASSQEAGSRGYTF
TRBV7-2,TRBJ1-2,-,TRBD1,TGTGCCAGCAGCTTAGGACAGGGGGGCAACTATGGCTACACCTTC,CASSLGQGGNYGYTF
TRBV11-3,TRBJ1-4,-,TRBD1,TGTGCCAGCAGCTCTAGCCCCTACAGGGGGCAGAATAATGAAAAACTGTTTTTT,CASSSSPYRGQNNEKLFF
TRBV29-1,TRBJ1-1,once,-,TGCAGCGCTGGACAGATGAACACTGAAGCTTTCTTT,CSAGQMNTEAFF
TRBV19,TRBJ2-1,-,TRBD2,TGTGCCAGTAGCTGGTTACTAGCGGGAGAAGGCTCCTACAATGAGCAGTTCTTC,CASSWLLAGEGSYNEQFF
TRBV7-9,TRBJ1-4,-,TRBD1,TGTGCCAGCAGTACAGGGGGTTCGGATGAAAAACTGTTTTTT,CASSTGGSDEKLFF
TRBV6-5,TRBJ1-2,-,-,TGTGCCAGCAGTTACTCGATCAGGCTTGGCTACACCTTC,CASSYSIRLGYTF
TRBV29-1,TRBJ2-1,-,TRBD1,TGCAGCGTCCCCCCGGCCGGACAGGGCTACAATGAGCAGTTCTTC,CSVPPAGQGYNEQFF
TRBV9,TRBJ2-2,-,-,TGTGCCAGCAGCTTTCCTACCGGGGAGCTGTTTTTT,CASSFPTGELFF
TRBV11-2,TRBJ2-7,-,-,TGTGCCAGCAGCTTATTAATGGGGCAGAGCTCCTACGAGCAGTACTTC,CASSLLMGQSSYEQYF
TRBV5-1,TRBJ2-7,-,TRBD2,TGCGCCAGCAGCTCCCTGCCTAGCGGGTCACGCTACGAGCAGTACTTC,CASSSLPSGSRYEQYF
TRBV5-1,TRBJ2-1,-,TRBD2,TGCGCCAGCAGCTTGTTGGCGGGAGGACGCTCTGAGCAGTTCTTC,CASSLLAGGRSEQFF
TRBV2,TRBJ2-5,-,TRBD2,TGTGCCAGCAGTGAACCCCTAGCGGGAGGGGAGACCCAGTACTTC,CASSEPLAGGETQYF
TRBV20-1,TRBJ2-7,once,-,TGCAGTGGACGGGACTCCTACGAGCAGTACTTC,CSGRDSYEQYF
TRBV28,TRBJ1-2,-,-,TGTGCCGGCGGGACGGCAGCTAACTATGGCTACACCTTC,CAGGTAANYGYTF
TRBV5-1,TRBJ2-1,-,-,TGCGCCAGCAGCTCCCACAGGGAGGGAAATGAGCAGTTCTTC,CASSSHREGNEQFF
TRBV15,TRBJ2-6,-,TRBD1,TGTGCCACCAGCTCAGGACAGGGGGAGGCTGGGGCCAACGTCCTGACTTTC,CATSSGQGEAGANVLTF
TRBV27,TRBJ2-1,few,-,TGTGCCAGCAGTTTATCAGGGAGCACCTACAATGAGCAGTTCTTC,CASSLSGSTYNEQFF
TRBV19,TRBJ1-1,-,-,TGTGCCAGTAGTAGCGGGTGGGCCACTGAAGCTTTCTTT,CASSSGWATEAFF
TRBV19,TRBJ1-5,-,-,TGTGCCAGTAGTATAGTTCTGAACATCAATCAGCCCCAGCATTTT,CASSIVLNINQPQHF
TRBV28,TRBJ2-5,-,-,TGTGCCAGCTTACGGACCGCCCGGGGGAGTACCCAGTACTTC,CASLRTARGSTQYF
TRBV4-1,TRBJ1-6,few,TRBD1,TGCGCCAGCAGCCAAGAGAGGCGAGGGGGCCATAATTCACCCCTCCACTTT,CASSQERRGGHNSPLHF
TRBV27,TRBJ1-5,few,-,TGTGCCAGCAGTTTCCTTTCGGGATACAATCAGCCCCAGCATTTT,CASSFLSGYNQPQHF
TRBV10-3,TRBJ2-7,-,-,TGTGCCAGCAGTACAGGGACCGCCGGGGAGCAGTACTTC,CASSTGTAGEQYF
TRBV5-1,TRBJ1-2,-,-,TGCGCCAGCAGCTTTACGGGGGAGGTGGGCTATGGCTACACCTTC,CASSFTGEVGYGYTF
TRBV10-2,TRBJ2-2,-,-,TGCGCCAGCAGTGAGCCTAGACACCGGACTCCCTCCGGGGAGCTGTTTTTT,CASSEPRHRTPSGELFF
TRBV7-2,TRBJ2-2,-,TRBD1,TGTGCCAGCAGCTTAGCTGGGACAGCAGCCGGGGAGCTGTTTTTT,CASSLAGTAAGELFF